This T cell receptor (beta chain) came from a study of cytotoxic CD8 clonotypes in ibrutinib-treated CLL. In the study overall: Response material was collected after a median about 11 months of treatment, range 6 to 36.

Study-level results: In sustained-remission versus progressing patients, sampling times differed. Relative to age-matched healthy donors, clonality at baseline was higher, and it tracked circulating CD8+ T-cell counts.

Libraries were prepared by immunoSEQ multiplex PCR; TCRdb keeps only in-frame clonotypes and omits some of them. This repertoire shows about 160,000 clones, more than 70% found once; its top ten account for around 3.1%. Points on this clone: Its antigen is undetermined.

CDR1 LNHDA and CDR2 SQIVND come from the germline V gene (reference sequence). Between the trimmed V and J ends, which lost 3 bases and 7 bases, there was a span of 15 bases. This CDR3 has 14 amino acids. Source: PBMCs, taken at disease progression, from a patient treated with ibrutinib. This chain uses TRBV19 with TRBJ1-1; a possible D gene is TRBD1 (6 bases). The sequence was obtained from a human donor with chronic lymphocytic leukemia. The CDR3 region is CASSIGGALDEAFF. The CDR3 DNA follows: TGTGCCAGTAGTATTGGGGGGGCCCTGGATGAAGCTTTCTTT. Using reference TRBV19 and TRBJ1-1 for the parts outside the CDR3, the full variable domain is DGGITQSPKYLFRKEGQNVTLSCEQNLNHDAMYWYRQDPGQGLRLIYYSQIVNDFQKGDIAEGYSVSREKKESFPLTVTSAQKNPTAFYLCASSIGGALDEAFFGQGTRLTVV.